The rows below give T cell receptor beta chains drawn from one sample of a study of shared clonotypes between healthy human individuals. TCRdb's copy holds only in-frame clones and misses some; the assay was immunoSEQ multiplex PCR. The table shows 110,000 or so clones, with about 70% occurring only once. What was sequenced was memory CD8+ T cells sorted from blood. The receptors were sampled from a woman in her twenties or thirties in good health. The CDR3 runs from the conserved cysteine through the conserved F or W.

V gene | CDR3 protein
TRBV6-5 | CASSFGYEQYF
TRBV7-2 | CASSLVAEETQYF
TRBV5-1 | CASSLSFGDSSYEQYF
TRBV9 | CASSPLDQPQHF
TRBV9 | CASSAPGWTGELFF
TRBV5-1 | CASSPGTAQNTIYF
TRBV10-3 | CAIRERQERGGNTQYF
TRBV11-2 | CASSSRDRGYEQYF
TRBV5-1 | CASSLNLRTVMNTEAFF
TRBV28 | CASSSAGGGYTF
TRBV7-3 | CASSLWATEAFF
TRBV5-6 | CASSLRDRVETQYF
TRBV25-1 | CASSDENTEAFF
TRBV5-4 | CASSNVMEQFF
TRBV19 | CASSIAGGRAYNEQFF
TRBV29-1 | CSVGVGQGGDEQYF
TRBV13 | CASSLGRGAPSTDTQYF
TRBV7-9 | CASSFASGSETQYF
TRBV19 | CASRTSGSRTGELFF
TRBV28 | CASGQIRGAFSNTEAFF
TRBV19 | CASSKGRGPQEEQFF
TRBV19 | CASSGGAYGYTF
TRBV5-8 | CASSFVLGEGISEAFF
TRBV28 | CASSFMRGSSYGYTF
TRBV30 | CAWSVLGNEQFF
TRBV11-3 | CASSPGTARTDTQYF
TRBV29-1 | CSVEDSGQGEPNEQFF
TRBV7-8 | CASSVGQGGYGYTF
TRBV5-1 | CASSLATLGTDTQYF
TRBV4-1 | CASSQDEEGAKNIQYF
TRBV2 | CASSGWQGIGDTQYF
TRBV6-5 | CASSYHRGSYNEQFF
TRBV25-1 | CASSEYRGRETQYF
TRBV18 | CASSLGMKQFF
TRBV9 | CASSVATGQPQHF
TRBV19 | CASSPTGLDTDTQYF
TRBV9 | CASSTRGEVPYEQYF
TRBV7-8 | CASSWSGGRTDTQYF
TRBV6-5 | CASSYSGKSGNTIYF
TRBV7-9 | CASSLVGYYNEQFF
TRBV6-1 | CASSEVGYYEQYF
TRBV19 | CAINDRGNTEAFF
TRBV7-9 | CASSLAVGQSYEQYF
TRBV5-6 | CASSPNLRVDEQFF
TRBV28 | CASSLYTGTGIFSSYNSPLHF
TRBV6-5 | CASSYSIEGQPQHF